This T cell receptor beta chain was captured by sequencing in a study of cytomegalovirus exposure and HLA in healthy donors. In the PCR, 60 Vbeta and 13 Jbeta primers were used. Measured with immunoSEQ multiplex PCR; TCRdb has only the in-frame clones, and not every one. Of over 80,000 clones listed, roughly 80% are singletons. The source material was PBMCs. The clonotype comes from a man in his 60s in good health and CMV-seropositive.

CDR3 in amino acids: CASSAGEITQPQHF. The CDR3 coding sequence is TGTGCCAGCAGTGCGGGGGAGATCACTCAGCCCCAGCATTTT. The V and J genes are TRBV2 and TRBJ1-5; tentative D call: TRBD1 (5 bases). Germline V gene data show CDR1 as SNHLY and CDR2 as FYNNEI. This CDR3 contains 14 residues. V lost 4 bases and J lost 6, with 13 bases in between.